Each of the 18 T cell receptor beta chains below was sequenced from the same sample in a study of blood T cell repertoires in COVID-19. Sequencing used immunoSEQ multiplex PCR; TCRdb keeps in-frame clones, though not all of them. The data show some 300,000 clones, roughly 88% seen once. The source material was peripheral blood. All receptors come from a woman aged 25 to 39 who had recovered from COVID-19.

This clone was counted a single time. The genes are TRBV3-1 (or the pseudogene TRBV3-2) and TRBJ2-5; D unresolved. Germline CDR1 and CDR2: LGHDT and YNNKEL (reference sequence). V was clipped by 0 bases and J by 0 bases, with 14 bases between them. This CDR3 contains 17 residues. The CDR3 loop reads CASSQEGRKVNQETQYF. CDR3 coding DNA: TGTGCCAGCAGCCAAGAAGGCAGGAAAGTGAACCAAGAGACCCAGTACTTC.

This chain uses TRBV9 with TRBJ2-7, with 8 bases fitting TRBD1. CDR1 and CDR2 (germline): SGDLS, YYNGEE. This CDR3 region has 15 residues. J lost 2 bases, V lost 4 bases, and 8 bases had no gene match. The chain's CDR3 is CASSPSGTGPYEQYF. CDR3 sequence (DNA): TGTGCCAGCAGCCCTTCCGGGACAGGCCCCTACGAGCAGTACTTC.

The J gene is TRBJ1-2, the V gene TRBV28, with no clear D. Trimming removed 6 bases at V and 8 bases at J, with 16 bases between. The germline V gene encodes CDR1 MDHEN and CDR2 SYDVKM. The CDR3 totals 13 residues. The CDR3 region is CASRKAGGWGYTF. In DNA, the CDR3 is TGTGCCAGCAGAAAAGCGGGAGGTTGGGGCTACACCTTC.

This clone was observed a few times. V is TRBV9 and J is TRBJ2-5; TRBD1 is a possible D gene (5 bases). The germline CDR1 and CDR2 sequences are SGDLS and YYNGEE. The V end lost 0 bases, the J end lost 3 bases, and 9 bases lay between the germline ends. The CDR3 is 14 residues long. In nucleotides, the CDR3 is TGTGCCAGCAGCGTAGATCTCAGGGAAGAGACCCAGTACTTC. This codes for CASSVDLREETQYF.

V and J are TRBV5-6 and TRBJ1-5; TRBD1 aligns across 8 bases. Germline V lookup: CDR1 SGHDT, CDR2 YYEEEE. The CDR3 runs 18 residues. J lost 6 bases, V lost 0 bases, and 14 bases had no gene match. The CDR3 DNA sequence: TGTGCCAGCAGCTTGGCGACTGAGGGACAGGCAACAAGTCAGCCCCAGCATTTT. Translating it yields CASSLATEGQATSQPQHF.

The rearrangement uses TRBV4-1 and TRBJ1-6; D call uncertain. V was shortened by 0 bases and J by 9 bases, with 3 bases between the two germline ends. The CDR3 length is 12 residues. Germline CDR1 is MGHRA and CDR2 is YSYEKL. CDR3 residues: CASSQDRSPLHF. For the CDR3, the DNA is TGCGCCAGCAGCCAAGATCGTTCACCCCTCCACTTT.

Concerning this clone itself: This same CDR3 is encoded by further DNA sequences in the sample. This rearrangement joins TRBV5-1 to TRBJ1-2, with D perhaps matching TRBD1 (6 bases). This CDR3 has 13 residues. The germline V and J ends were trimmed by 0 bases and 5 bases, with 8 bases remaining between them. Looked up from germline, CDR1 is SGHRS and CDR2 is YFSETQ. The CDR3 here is CASSLGQDYGYTF. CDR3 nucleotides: TGCGCCAGCAGCTTGGGACAGGATTATGGCTACACCTTC.

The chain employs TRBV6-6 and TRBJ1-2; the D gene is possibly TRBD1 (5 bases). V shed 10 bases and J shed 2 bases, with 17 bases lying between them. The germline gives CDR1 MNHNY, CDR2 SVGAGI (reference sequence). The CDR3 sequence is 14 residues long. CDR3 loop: CATDGRDANYGYTF. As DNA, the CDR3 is TGTGCCACCGACGGGAGGGACGCCAACTATGGCTACACCTTC.

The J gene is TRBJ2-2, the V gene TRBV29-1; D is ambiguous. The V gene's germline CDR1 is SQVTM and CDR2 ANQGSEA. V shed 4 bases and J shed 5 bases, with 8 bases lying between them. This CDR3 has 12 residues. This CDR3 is CSVVRNTGELFF. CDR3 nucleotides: TGCAGCGTTGTTCGTAATACCGGGGAGCTGTTTTTT.

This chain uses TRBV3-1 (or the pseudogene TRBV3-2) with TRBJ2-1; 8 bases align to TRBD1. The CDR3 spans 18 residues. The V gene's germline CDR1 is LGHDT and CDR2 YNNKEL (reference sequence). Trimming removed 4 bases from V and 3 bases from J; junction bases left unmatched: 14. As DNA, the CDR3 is TGTGCCAGCAGCCTTCCCCCCAGGGGGCCTACAATCTACAATGAGCAGTTCTTC. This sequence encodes CASSLPPRGPTIYNEQFF.

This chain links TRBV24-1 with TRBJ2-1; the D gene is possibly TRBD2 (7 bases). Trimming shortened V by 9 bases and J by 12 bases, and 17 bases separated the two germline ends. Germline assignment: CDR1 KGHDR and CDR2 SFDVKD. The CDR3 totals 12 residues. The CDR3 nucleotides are TGTGCCACCTCCCCGTCCGGGGGGCGGCAGTTCTTC. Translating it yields CATSPSGGRQFF.

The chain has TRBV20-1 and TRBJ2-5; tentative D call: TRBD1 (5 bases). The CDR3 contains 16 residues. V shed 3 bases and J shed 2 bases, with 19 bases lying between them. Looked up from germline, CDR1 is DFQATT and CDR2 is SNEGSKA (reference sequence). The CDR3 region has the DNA TGCAGTGCTAGTGACCTCGGCAGGGTAGGGCAAGAGACCCAGTACTTC. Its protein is CSASDLGRVGQETQYF.

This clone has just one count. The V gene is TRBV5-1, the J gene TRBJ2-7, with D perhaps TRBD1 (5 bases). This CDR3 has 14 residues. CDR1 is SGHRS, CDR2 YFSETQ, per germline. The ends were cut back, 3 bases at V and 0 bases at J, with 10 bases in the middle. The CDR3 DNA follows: TGCGCCAGCAGCTGGGGCGGCAGCTCCTACGAGCAGTACTTC. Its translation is CASSWGGSSYEQYF.

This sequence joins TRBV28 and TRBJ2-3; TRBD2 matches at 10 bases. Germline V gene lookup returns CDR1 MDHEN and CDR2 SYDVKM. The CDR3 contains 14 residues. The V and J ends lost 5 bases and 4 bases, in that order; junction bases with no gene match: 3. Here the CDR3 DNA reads TGTGCCAGCAGTGTAAGCGGGGGGGCAGATACGCAGTATTTT. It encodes CASSVSGGADTQYF.

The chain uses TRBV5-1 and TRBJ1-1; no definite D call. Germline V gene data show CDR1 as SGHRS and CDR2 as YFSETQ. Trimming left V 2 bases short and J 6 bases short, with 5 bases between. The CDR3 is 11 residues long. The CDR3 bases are TGCGCCAGCAGCTTTGGGCCTGAAGCTTTCTTT. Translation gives CASSFGPEAFF.

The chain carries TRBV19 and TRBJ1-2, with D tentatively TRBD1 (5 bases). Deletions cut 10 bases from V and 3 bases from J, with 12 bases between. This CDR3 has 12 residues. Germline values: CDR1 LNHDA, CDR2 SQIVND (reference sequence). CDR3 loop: CATREGYYGYTF. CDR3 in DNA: TGTGCCACCAGGGAGGGGTACTATGGCTACACCTTC.

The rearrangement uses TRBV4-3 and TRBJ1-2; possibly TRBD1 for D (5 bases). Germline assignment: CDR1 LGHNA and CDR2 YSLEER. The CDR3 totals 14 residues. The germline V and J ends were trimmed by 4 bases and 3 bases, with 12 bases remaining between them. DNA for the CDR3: TGCGCCAGCAGCCCCTGGCGGGGCTACTATGGCTACACCTTC. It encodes CASSPWRGYYGYTF.

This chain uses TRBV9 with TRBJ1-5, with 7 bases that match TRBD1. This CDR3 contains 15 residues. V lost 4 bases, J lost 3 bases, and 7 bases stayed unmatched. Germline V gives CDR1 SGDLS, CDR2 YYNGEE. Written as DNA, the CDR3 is TGTGCCAGCAGCTCTCGGGACAGTCACAATCAGCCCCAGCATTTT. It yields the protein CASSSRDSHNQPQHF.